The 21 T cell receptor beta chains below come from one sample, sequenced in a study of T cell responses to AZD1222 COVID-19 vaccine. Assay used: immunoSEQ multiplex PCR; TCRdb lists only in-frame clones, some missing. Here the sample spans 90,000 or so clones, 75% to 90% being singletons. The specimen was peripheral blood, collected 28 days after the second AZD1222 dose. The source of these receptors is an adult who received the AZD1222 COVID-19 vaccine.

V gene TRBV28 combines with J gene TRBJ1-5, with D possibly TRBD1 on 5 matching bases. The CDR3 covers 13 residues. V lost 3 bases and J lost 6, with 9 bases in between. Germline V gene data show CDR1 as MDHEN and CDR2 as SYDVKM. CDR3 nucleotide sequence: TGTGCCAGCAGTTTCGGGGGAAGTCAGCCCCAGCATTTT. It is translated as CASSFGGSQPQHF. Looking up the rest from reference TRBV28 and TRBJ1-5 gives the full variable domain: DVKVTQSSRYLVKRTGEKVFLECVQDMDHENMFWYRQDPGLGLRLIYFSYDVKMKEKGDIPEGYSVSREKKERFSLILESASTNQTSMYLCASSFGGSQPQHFGDGTRLSIL.

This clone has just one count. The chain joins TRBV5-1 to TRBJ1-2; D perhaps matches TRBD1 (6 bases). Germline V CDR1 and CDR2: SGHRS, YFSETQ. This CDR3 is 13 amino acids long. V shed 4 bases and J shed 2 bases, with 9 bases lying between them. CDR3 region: CASSTGQNYGYTF. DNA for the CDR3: TGCGCCAGCAGCACCGGACAGAACTATGGCTACACCTTC.

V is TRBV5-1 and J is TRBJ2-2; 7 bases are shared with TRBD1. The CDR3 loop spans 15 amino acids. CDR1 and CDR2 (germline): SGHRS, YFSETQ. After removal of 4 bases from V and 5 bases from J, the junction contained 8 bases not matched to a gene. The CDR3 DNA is TGCGCCAGCAGCAGAGACAGGGTACGGACCGGGGAGCTGTTTTTT. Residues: CASSRDRVRTGELFF.

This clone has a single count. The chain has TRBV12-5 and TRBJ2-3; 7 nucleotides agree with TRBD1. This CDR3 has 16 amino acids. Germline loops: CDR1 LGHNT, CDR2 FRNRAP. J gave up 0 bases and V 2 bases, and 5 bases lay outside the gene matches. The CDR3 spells CASGLLGTASTDTQYF. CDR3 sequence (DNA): TGTGCTAGTGGTTTGCTTGGGACAGCTAGCACAGATACGCAGTATTTT.

The DNA for the CDR3 is TGTGCCAGCAGCTCGGACCTTGAAAATGAGCAGTTCTTC. It specifies CASSSDLENEQFF. The J gene is TRBJ2-1, the V gene TRBV5-6; D is undetermined. The CDR3 consists of 13 residues. Trimming stripped 3 bases from V and 7 bases from J, with 11 bases between. Germline lookup yields CDR1 SGHDT and CDR2 YYEEEE.

Here the CDR3 reads CASSQGQTNDYTEAFF. In DNA form, the CDR3 reads TGCGCCAGCAGCCAGGGACAGACGAATGATTACACTGAAGCTTTCTTT. The chain links TRBV23-1 to TRBJ1-1; 7 nucleotides line up with TRBD1. TRBV23-1 is classed as an ORF, of uncertain function. V shed 6 bases and J 3 bases; nucleotides not matched to a gene: 13. The CDR3 has 16 amino acids.

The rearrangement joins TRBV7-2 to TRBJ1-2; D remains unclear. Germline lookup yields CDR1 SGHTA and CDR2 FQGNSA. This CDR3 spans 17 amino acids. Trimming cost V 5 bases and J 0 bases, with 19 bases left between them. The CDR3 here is CASSPTGVRYTNYGYTF. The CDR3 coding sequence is TGTGCCAGCAGCCCGACCGGGGTCCGCTATACTAACTATGGCTACACCTTC.

DNA for the CDR3: TGTGCCAGTAGTAAGGGGCGTCGGGGACGGCCTAATGAAAAACTGTTTTTT. This encodes CASSKGRRGRPNEKLFF. The chain combines TRBV19 with TRBJ1-4; perhaps TRBD1 as D (5 bases). Trimming left V 4 bases short and J 3 bases short, with 18 bases between. The length of the CDR3 is 17 residues. The germline V gene encodes CDR1 LNHDA and CDR2 SQIVND (reference sequence).

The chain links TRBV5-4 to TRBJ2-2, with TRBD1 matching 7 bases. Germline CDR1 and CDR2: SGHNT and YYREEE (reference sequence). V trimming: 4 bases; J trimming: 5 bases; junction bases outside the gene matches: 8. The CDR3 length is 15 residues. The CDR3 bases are TGTGCCAGCAGCGCCCGCTGGGACAGTACCGGGGAGCTGTTTTTT. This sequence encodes CASSARWDSTGELFF.

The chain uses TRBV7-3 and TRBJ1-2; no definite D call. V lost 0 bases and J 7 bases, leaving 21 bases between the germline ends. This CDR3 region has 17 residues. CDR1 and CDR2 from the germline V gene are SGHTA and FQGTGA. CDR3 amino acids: CASSLTSGVRGQSGYTF. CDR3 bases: TGTGCCAGCAGCTTAACGTCTGGTGTTCGGGGTCAATCTGGCTACACCTTC. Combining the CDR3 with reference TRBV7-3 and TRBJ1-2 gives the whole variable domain GAGVSQTPSNKVTEKGKYVELRCDPISGHTALYWYRQSLGQGPEFLIYFQGTGAADDSGLPNDRFFAVRPEGSVSTLKIQRTERGDSAVYLCASSLTSGVRGQSGYTFGSGTRLTVV.

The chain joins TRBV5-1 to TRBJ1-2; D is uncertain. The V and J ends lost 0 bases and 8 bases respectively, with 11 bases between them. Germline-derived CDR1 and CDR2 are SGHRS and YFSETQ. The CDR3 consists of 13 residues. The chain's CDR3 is CASSLEGPEGYTF. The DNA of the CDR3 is TGCGCCAGCAGCTTGGAGGGTCCGGAGGGCTACACCTTC.

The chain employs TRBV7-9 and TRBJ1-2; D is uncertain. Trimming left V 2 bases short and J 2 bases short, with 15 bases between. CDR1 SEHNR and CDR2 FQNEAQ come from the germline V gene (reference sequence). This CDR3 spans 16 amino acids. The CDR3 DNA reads TGTGCCAGCAGCTTATTGCCGGATCCGAAGAACTATGGCTACACCTTC. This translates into CASSLLPDPKNYGYTF.

CDR3 in amino acids: CTSSPRTSGGASYTDTQYF. The CDR3, as DNA: TGCACCAGCAGCCCCAGGACTAGCGGGGGGGCCAGCTACACAGATACGCAGTATTTT. The genes are TRBV1 and TRBJ2-3; the table assigns TRBD2, which was not confirmed against the DNA. TRBV1 is a recognized pseudogene. The CDR3 is made up of 19 amino acids.

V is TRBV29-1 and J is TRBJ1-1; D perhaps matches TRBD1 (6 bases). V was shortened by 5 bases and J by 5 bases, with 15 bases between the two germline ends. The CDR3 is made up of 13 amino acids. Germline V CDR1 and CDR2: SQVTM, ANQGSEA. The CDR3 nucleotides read TGCAGCGTTAGGGGGGCGCTGACGACTGAAGCTTTCTTT. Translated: CSVRGALTTEAFF.

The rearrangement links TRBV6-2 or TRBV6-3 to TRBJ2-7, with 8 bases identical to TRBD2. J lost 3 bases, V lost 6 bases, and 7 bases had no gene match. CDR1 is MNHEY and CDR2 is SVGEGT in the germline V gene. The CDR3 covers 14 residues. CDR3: CASSPGRGGYEQYF. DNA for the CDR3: TGTGCCAGCAGCCCAGGACGGGGGGGCTACGAGCAGTACTTC.

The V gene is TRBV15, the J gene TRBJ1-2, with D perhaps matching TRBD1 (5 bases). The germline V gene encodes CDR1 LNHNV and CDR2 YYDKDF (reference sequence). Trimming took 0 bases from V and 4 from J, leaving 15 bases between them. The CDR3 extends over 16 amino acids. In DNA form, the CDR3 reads TGTGCCACCAGCAGAGATCGGAGGGGCGGCACCTATGGCTACACCTTC. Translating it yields CATSRDRRGGTYGYTF.

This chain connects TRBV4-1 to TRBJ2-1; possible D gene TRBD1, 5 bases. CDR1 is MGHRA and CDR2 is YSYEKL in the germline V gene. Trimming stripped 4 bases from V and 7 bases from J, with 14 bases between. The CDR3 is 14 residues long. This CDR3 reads CASSPGPGSNEQFF. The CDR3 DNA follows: TGCGCCAGCAGCCCAGGGCCCGGGTCGAATGAGCAGTTCTTC.

CDR3 loop: CASSTGQVPGELFF. In nucleotides, the CDR3 is TGCGCCAGCAGCACGGGACAGGTACCCGGGGAGCTGTTTTTT. V is TRBV5-1 and J is TRBJ2-2; 8 nucleotides agree with TRBD1. The ends lost 4 bases at V and 6 bases at J; junction bases unmatched: 5. Per the germline V gene, CDR1 is SGHRS and CDR2 is YFSETQ. The CDR3 length is 14 residues.

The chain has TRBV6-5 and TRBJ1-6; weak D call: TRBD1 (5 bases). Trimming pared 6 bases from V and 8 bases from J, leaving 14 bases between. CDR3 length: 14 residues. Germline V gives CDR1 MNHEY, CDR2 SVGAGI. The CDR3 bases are TGTGCCAGCAGCTCCGGCGGGGCTTATTCACCCCTCCACTTT. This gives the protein CASSSGGAYSPLHF.

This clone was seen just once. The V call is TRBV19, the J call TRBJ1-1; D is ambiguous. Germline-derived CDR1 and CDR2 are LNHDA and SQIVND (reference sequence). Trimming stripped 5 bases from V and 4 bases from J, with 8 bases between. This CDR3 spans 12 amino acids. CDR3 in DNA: TGTGCCAGTAGTCCCCTGCGCACTGAAGCTTTCTTT. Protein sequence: CASSPLRTEAFF.

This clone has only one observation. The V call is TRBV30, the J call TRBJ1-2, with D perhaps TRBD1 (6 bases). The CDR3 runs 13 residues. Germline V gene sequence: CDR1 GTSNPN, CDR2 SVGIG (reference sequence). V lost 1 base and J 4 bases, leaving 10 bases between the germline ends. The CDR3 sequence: CAWSGTGFYGYTF. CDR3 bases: TGTGCCTGGAGTGGAACAGGGTTCTATGGCTACACCTTC.